A selection of T cell receptor beta chains follows, all from one sample in a study of blood T cells in healthy people across ages. TCRdb itself ran the 5' RACE reads through MiXCR, one entry per CDR3 protein. Here the sample spans about a million distinct CDR3 sequences, 45% to 60% being singletons. Input material: blood. The receptors shown here come from a woman aged 55-70 years in good health. Both conserved end residues are part of each CDR3. The D gene is left open where the match is weak. Expanded clones are given a class, and other clones once, few, many or no size at all.

NA,few,TRBV5-6,TRBJ2-7,TGTGCCAGCAGCTTGCCGCTAGCGAACGAGCAGTACTTC,CASSLPLANEQYF
NA,NA,TRBV20-1,TRBJ2-7,TGCAGTGCCCCCGCGGGGCACTACAATGAGCAGTACTTC,CSAPAGHYNEQYF
TRBD1,NA,TRBV4-2,TRBJ2-6,TGTGCCAGCAGCCTAGACGGGACAGTAAACTCTGGGGCCAACATCCTGACTTTC,CASSLDGTVNSGANILTF
NA,NA,TRBV6-2/TRBV6-3,TRBJ2-1,TGTGCCAGCAGTTCGTGGATAGCGAATGAGCAGTTCTTC,CASSSWIANEQFF
TRBD2,few,TRBV20-1,TRBJ2-1,TGCAGTGCTAGAGCTAGCGGCTCCTACAATGAGCAGTTCTTC,CSARASGSYNEQFF
NA,few,TRBV3-1,TRBJ2-7,TGTGCCAGCAGCCATCTACAGGGTCTCAACGAGCAGTACTTC,CASSHLQGLNEQYF
TRBD2,few,TRBV7-9,TRBJ2-3,TGTGCCAGCAATGGGGTCGGACTAGCTGGAAGCACAGATACGCAGTATTTT,CASNGVGLAGSTDTQYF
TRBD2,NA,TRBV12-3/TRBV12-4,TRBJ2-2,TGTGCCAGCAGTTTCACTGCGGGAGGGCTCAACACCGGGGAGCTGTTTTTT,CASSFTAGGLNTGELFF
NA,NA,TRBV20-1,TRBJ2-7,TGCAGTGCTGTATGGAGGGCTAGTTACGAGCAGTACTTC,CSAVWRASYEQYF
NA,NA,TRBV3-1,TRBJ2-7,TGTGCCAGCAGCCAAGTGAAACTCTCCTACGAGCAGTACTTC,CASSQVKLSYEQYF
TRBD2,NA,TRBV4-3,TRBJ2-7,TGCGCCAGCAGCCAAGACTCGCGGGGCGGGGGGGGAGCTTACGAGCAGTACTTC,CASSQDSRGGGGAYEQYF
NA,NA,TRBV6-5,TRBJ2-7,TGTGCCAGCAGTTACTCCGGGACGGCCTCCTACGAGCAGTACTTC,CASSYSGTASYEQYF
NA,NA,TRBV5-1,TRBJ2-1,TGCGCCAGCAGCCCACGACTAGACCCTTCCAATGAGCAGTTCTTC,CASSPRLDPSNEQFF
NA,few,TRBV6-6,TRBJ1-5,TGTGCCAGCAGATTAGACAGCAATCAGCCCCAGCATTTT,CASRLDSNQPQHF
TRBD2,NA,TRBV5-1,TRBJ2-1,TGCGCCAGCAGCTACCCCCCTAGCGGGACGTACAATGAGCAGTTCTTC,CASSYPPSGTYNEQFF
TRBD2,NA,TRBV3-1,TRBJ2-3,TGTGCCAGCAGCCAGGGTATAGCGGGAAACACAGATACGCAGTATTTT,CASSQGIAGNTDTQYF
TRBD1,many,TRBV5-1,TRBJ2-7,TGTGCCAGCAGTTTGGGACAGGGTGGCTACGAGCAGTACTTC,CASSLGQGGYEQYF
TRBD2,NA,TRBV6-6,TRBJ2-6,TGTGCCAGCAGTCAGACTAGCGGGAACTCTGGGGCCAACGTCCTGACTTTC,CASSQTSGNSGANVLTF
TRBD1,NA,TRBV6-2/TRBV6-3,TRBJ1-5,TGTGCCAGCACCTCGACAGGGGGCGGCAATCAGCCCCAGCATTTT,CASTSTGGGNQPQHF
TRBD1,NA,TRBV29-1,TRBJ2-7,TGCAGCGTACTAAACTTCGGGACAGGGGCATACGAGCAGTACTTC,CSVLNFGTGAYEQYF
NA,few,TRBV7-2,TRBJ2-7,TGTGCCAGCAGCTTAGTCGACGGTTACGAGCAGTACTTC,CASSLVDGYEQYF
TRBD1,NA,TRBV4-1,TRBJ1-2,TGCGCCAGCAGCCAGGACAGGGGGTTTGGCTACACCTTC,CASSQDRGFGYTF
NA,once,TRBV15,TRBJ1-5,TGTGCCACCAGCAGAAATAGCAATCAGCCCCAGCATTTT,CATSRNSNQPQHF
TRBD2,NA,TRBV20-1,TRBJ2-1,TGCTGTGCAAACCATGGACTAGCGCTTAATGAGCAGTTCTTC,CCANHGLALNEQFF
TRBD2,many,TRBV7-2,TRBJ2-7,TGTGCCAGCAGCTGGGCTGGCGGGAGCTACGAGCAGTACTTC,CASSWAGGSYEQYF
NA,NA,TRBV6-2/TRBV6-3,TRBJ2-5,TGTGCCAGCAGTTACGGGCCAGGGACGCAAGATGAGCAGTACTTC,CASSYGPGTQDEQYF
NA,NA,TRBV6-5,TRBJ2-5,TGTGCCAGCAGTTACGCAGGGCCGGGGGAGACCCAGTACTTC,CASSYAGPGETQYF
NA,once,TRBV10-3,TRBJ2-4,TGTGCCATCAGTGAGTCGAGGGACTCAAAAAACATTCAGTACTTC,CAISESRDSKNIQYF
NA,few,TRBV7-9,TRBJ2-5,TGTGCCAGCAGCTCCCCTTTCTCATTAGAGACCCAGTACTTC,CASSSPFSLETQYF
NA,few,TRBV18,TRBJ2-3,TGTGCCAGCTCCCAAACCCAACAAACTAGCACAGATACGCAGTATTTT,CASSQTQQTSTDTQYF
TRBD2,once,TRBV5-1,TRBJ2-3,TGCGCCAGCAGCTTGGGGGCGGGAGAGCTTGATACGCAGTATTTT,CASSLGAGELDTQYF